This TCR beta chain was found in a study of chemoradiotherapy in HPV16-positive cancers. Study as a whole: Two HPV16-positive patients' cells yielded candidate HPV-specific clones and common motifs.

The assay was immunoSEQ multiplex PCR, and TCRdb's table has in-frame clones only and misses some. The table has tens of thousands of clones, around four fifths seen once; the top ten hold about 3.8%. Study conclusions and caveats: In HPV16-positive patients, HPV-responsive T-cell expansion tracked better recurrence-free survival. The functional HPV-specific definition rests on just a couple of HPV16-positive patients.

The V and J ends lost 10 bases and 2 bases respectively, with 14 bases between them. Looked up from germline, CDR1 is LNHDA and CDR2 is SQIVND (reference sequence). This CDR3 has 13 amino acids. In regard to this clone: Its specificity is not known.

Repeated repertoire sampling spanned the course of chemoradiotherapy. The V call is TRBV19, the J call TRBJ1-1, with D perhaps TRBD1 (6 bases). The sequencing used blood, collected from a patient who underwent chemoradiotherapy. The TCR was taken from a human donor with HPV-associated anogenital cancer. CDR3 amino acids: CAIQRGTNTEAFF. The CDR3 DNA reads as TGTGCCATACAAAGGGGGACAAACACTGAAGCTTTCTTT.